The entry below gives a single T cell receptor beta chain sequence along with its context. These data originate in a study of blood T cell repertoires in COVID-19. Study-wide context: T cells, B-cell-depleted T cells, or PBMCs supplied cDNA or gDNA.

Study processing details: Amplification from reference gene primers served as the basis for estimated nucleated cell counts. Sequencing was performed with immunoSEQ multiplex PCR; in TCRdb, only in-frame clones are kept and a portion is missing. That table furnishes V, J and clone size, whereas the DNA furnished D and trimming. This table holds about 70,000 clones, around 78% found once. Germline-derived CDR1 and CDR2 are SNHLY and FYNNEI. The CDR3 is 15 residues long. The J segment lost 1 base and the V segment lost 6 bases, leaving 5 bases of the junction unmatched. The sequence derives from a human donor in a cohort sampled during active COVID-19. The V gene is TRBV2, the J gene TRBJ1-5; 8 bases map to TRBD1. Sequenced sample: peripheral blood. CDR3 loop: CASSPPGGSNQPQHF. The CDR3 nucleotides read TGTGCCAGCAGCCCCCCAGGGGGCAGCAATCAGCCCCAGCATTTT.